A single sample is the source of the 15 T cell receptor beta chains below, sequenced in a study of neurological immune-mediated disorders. MiXCR, applied by TCRdb to the 5' RACE reads, yields one record per CDR3 protein. The sample shows approximately 30,000 distinct CDR3 sequences, over 12% of them seen only once. Sequenced sample: PBMCs. The receptors stem from a man in his sixties or seventies in good health.

Remarks on this clonotype: One junction end does not reproduce the germline sequence, and a read error may be involved. The rearrangement uses TRBV12-3 or TRBV12-4 and TRBJ1-5; 9 nucleotides agree with TRBD1. The CDR3 has 15 residues. The CDR3 here is CASSEGQGDNQPQHF. CDR3 DNA: TGTGCCAGCAGTGAGGGACAGGGAGACAATCAGCCCCAACATTTT.

The chain uses TRBV4-3 and TRBJ2-7; TRBD1 agrees at 7 bases. CDR3 length: 15 residues. V dropped 4 bases and J dropped 3; count of bases not matched to a gene: 9. Germline V gives CDR1 LGHNA, CDR2 YSLEER. Written as DNA, the CDR3 is TGCGCCAGCAGCCTCCAGAGGGGGCCTATCTACGAGCAGTACTTC. Protein sequence: CASSLQRGPIYEQYF.

The V call is TRBV6-6, the J call TRBJ1-4; D uncertain. Germline V gene data show CDR1 as MNHNY and CDR2 as SVGAGI (reference sequence). V lost 4 bases to trimming and J lost 2 bases, with 11 bases between them. The CDR3 is 15 residues long. The CDR3 spells CASSSHGLTNEKLFF. The DNA for the CDR3 is TGTGCCAGCAGTTCTCATGGTTTGACTAATGAAAAACTGTTTTTT.

This clonotype was seen ten or more times. CDR3 nucleotides: TGCAGTGCTAGAGATAAGGGGGGACGGCATGAAAAACTGTTTTTT. Residues: CSARDKGGRHEKLFF. The rearrangement links TRBV20-1 to TRBJ1-4, with D possibly TRBD1 on 6 matching bases. The CDR3 is made up of 15 amino acids. V dropped 0 bases and J dropped 6 bases, with 14 bases sitting between them. Germline V lookup: CDR1 DFQATT, CDR2 SNEGSKA (reference sequence).

Turning to this clonotype: A read error is possible here, since a much larger clone lies one base away. The chain links TRBV20-1 to TRBJ2-7; 9 bases map to TRBD2. V gave up 3 bases and J gave up 2 bases; unmatched junction bases: 8. The germline V gene has CDR1 DFQATT and CDR2 SNEGSKA (reference sequence). The CDR3 length is 15 residues. Here the CDR3 DNA reads TGCAGTGCTAGTGATAGCGGGGGCCGGGCCTACGAGCAGTACTTC. The encoded protein is CSASDSGGRAYEQYF.

The table lists this clonotype with many counts. The V call is TRBV27, the J call TRBJ1-4, with TRBD1 matching 7 bases. Germline V gives CDR1 MNHEY, CDR2 SMNVEV (reference sequence). Trimming took 3 bases from V and 7 from J; bases not matched to a gene: 5. This CDR3 is built from 14 residues. The CDR3 DNA sequence: TGTGCCAGCAGTTTGAACAGGGGCGGTGAAAAACTGTTTTTT. This gives the protein CASSLNRGGEKLFF. The full variable domain, with the rest looked up from reference TRBV27 and TRBJ1-4, is EAQVTQNPRYLITVTGKKLTVTCSQNMNHEYMSWYRQDPGLGLRQIYYSMNVEVTDKGDVPEGYKVSRKEKRNFPLILESPSPNQTSLYFCASSLNRGGEKLFFGSGTQLSVL.

This clonotype was observed at least ten times. The V gene is TRBV3-1, the J gene TRBJ2-2, with D possibly matching TRBD2 (6 bases). The germline gives CDR1 LGHDT, CDR2 YNNKEL (reference sequence). Trimming left V 1 base short and J 4 bases short, with 7 bases between. The CDR3 has 14 amino acids. DNA of the CDR3: TGTGCCAGCAGCCAAGTGGGGGGCACCGGGGAGCTGTTTTTT. As protein: CASSQVGGTGELFF.

This clonotype was observed many times. The V call is TRBV4-3, the J call TRBJ2-2, with no clear D. The length of the CDR3 is 12 residues. Germline-derived CDR1 and CDR2 are LGHNA and YSLEER. V lost 0 bases, J lost 8 bases, and 4 bases lay in between. The CDR3, as DNA: TGCGCCAGCAGCCAAGATATGGGGGAGCTGTTTTTT. Translation: CASSQDMGELFF.

This clonotype was recorded at least ten times. This rearrangement joins TRBV10-3 to TRBJ2-1, with TRBD2 as a possible D gene (6 bases). Trimming cost V 0 bases and J 5 bases, with 11 bases left between them. CDR1 is ENHRY and CDR2 is SYGVKD in the germline V gene. CDR3 length: 15 amino acids. CDR3 in DNA: TGTGCCATCAGTGAGTCGGGGGGTTACGACAATGAGCAGTTCTTC. This encodes CAISESGGYDNEQFF.

This clonotype was recorded at least ten times. The V and J genes are TRBV18 and TRBJ1-1, with 9 nucleotides matching TRBD1. CDR3 size: 13 residues. Germline assignment: CDR1 KGHSH and CDR2 LQKENI. Losses at the gene ends were 6 bases for V and 8 bases for J; bases not matched to a gene: 7. The CDR3, as DNA: TGTGCCAGCTCGTCCGGGACAGGGCGGGAAGCTTTCTTT. Translated: CASSSGTGREAFF.

This clonotype was seen a handful of times. The chain carries TRBV2 and TRBJ2-3; TRBD1 aligns across 9 bases. After removal of 6 bases from V and 3 bases from J, the junction contained 7 bases not matched to a gene. This CDR3 contains 15 residues. CDR1 is SNHLY and CDR2 is FYNNEI in the germline V gene. The CDR3 reads CASSVGQGVTDTQYF. CDR3 sequence (DNA): TGTGCCAGCAGCGTGGGACAGGGTGTAACAGATACGCAGTATTTT. Based on the CDR3 plus reference TRBV2 and TRBJ2-3, the full variable domain is EPEVTQTPSHQVTQMGQEVILRCVPISNHLYFYWYRQILGQKVEFLVSFYNNEISEKSEIFDDQFSVERPDGSNFTLKIRSTKLEDSAMYFCASSVGQGVTDTQYFGPGTRLTVL.

The table lists this clonotype with a count of one. The chain couples TRBV10-3 to TRBJ2-3; 9 bases line up with TRBD2. Germline loops: CDR1 ENHRY, CDR2 SYGVKD. The CDR3 is made up of 15 amino acids. With V trimmed by 0 bases and J by 5 bases, 3 bases remained unmatched. The CDR3 loop reads CAISESRGGGDTQYF. The CDR3 nucleotides read TGTGCCATCAGTGAGTCGCGCGGGGGGGGAGATACGCAGTATTTT.

On this clonotype itself: A clone one base away is much larger, so this may be a read error. The genes are TRBV28 and TRBJ2-7; D might be TRBD2 (5 bases). This CDR3 is 10 amino acids long. The germline V and J ends were trimmed by 5 bases and 11 bases, with 10 bases remaining between them. The V gene's germline CDR1 is MDHEN and CDR2 SYDVKM. CDR3 sequence (DNA): TGTGCCAGCAGTCATGGACTGAAGTACTTC. Its protein is CASSHGLKYF.

The CDR3 bases are TGTGCCAGCCTCTTGTATGACAGGTCTTACGAGCAGTACTTC. The encoded protein is CASLLYDRSYEQYF. V is TRBV5-6 and J is TRBJ2-7; D may be TRBD1 (6 bases). The CDR3 length is 14 residues. Germline CDR1 reads SGHDT; CDR2 reads YYEEEE. Trimming shortened V by 7 bases and J by 4 bases, and 18 bases separated the two germline ends.

In its sample, this clonotype is medium-sized. The V call is TRBV5-1, the J call TRBJ1-6; tentative D call: TRBD1 (6 bases). CDR1 and CDR2 (germline): SGHRS, YFSETQ. V was trimmed by 0 bases and J by 10 bases, leaving 11 bases between them. The CDR3 spans 14 residues. As DNA, the CDR3 is TGCGCCAGCAGCTTGGGCGATGGACAGTCACCCCTCCACTTT. It translates to CASSLGDGQSPLHF.